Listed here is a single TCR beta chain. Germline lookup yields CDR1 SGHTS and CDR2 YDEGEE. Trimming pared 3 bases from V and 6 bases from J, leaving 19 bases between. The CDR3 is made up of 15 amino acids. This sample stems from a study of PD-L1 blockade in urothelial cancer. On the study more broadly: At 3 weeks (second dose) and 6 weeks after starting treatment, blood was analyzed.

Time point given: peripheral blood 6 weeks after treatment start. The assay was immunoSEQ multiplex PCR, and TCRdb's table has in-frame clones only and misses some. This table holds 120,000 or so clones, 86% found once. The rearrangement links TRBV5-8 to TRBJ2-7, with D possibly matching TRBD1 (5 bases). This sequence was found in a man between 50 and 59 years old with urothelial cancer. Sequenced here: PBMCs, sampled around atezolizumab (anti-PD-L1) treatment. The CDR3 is CASSSGVRVPGEQYF. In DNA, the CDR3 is TGTGCCAGCAGCTCTGGGGTCAGGGTTCCAGGCGAGCAGTACTTC.